The 30 T cell receptor beta chains below all came from one sample that was sequenced in a study of T-cell reconstitution after alpha-beta-depleted transplantation in children. Researchers prepared the TCRbeta library using unique molecular identifiers, the study reports. TCRdb itself ran the PCR reads through MiXCR, one entry per CDR3 protein. The sample consists of 250,000 to 300,000 distinct CDR3 sequences, around a tenth of them appearing once. The material was peripheral blood, obtained 180 days after TCRalphabeta/CD19-depleted stem cell transplant. These receptors were collected from a male patient aged 2-10 years who had a stem cell transplant for chronic granulomatous disease, so the T cells may come from the graft donor.

This clonotype was seen many times. J is TRBJ2-1 and V is TRBV5-5; no firm D call. The CDR3 contains 15 residues. Germline assignment: CDR1 SGHKS and CDR2 YYEKEE (reference sequence). The V end was cut by 1 base, the J end by 4 bases, with 12 bases between. The CDR3 spells CASSLQVGTYNEQFF. The CDR3 coding sequence is TGTGCCAGCAGCTTGCAGGTCGGTACGTACAATGAGCAGTTCTTC.

This clonotype was detected many times. The rearrangement joins TRBV11-2 to TRBJ2-7; 10 bases agree with TRBD1. The CDR3 totals 15 residues. The germline V gene encodes CDR1 SGHAT and CDR2 FQNNGV. Germline trimming cut 5 bases from V and 6 bases from J; bases unmatched to any gene: 10. CDR3 protein: CASSPVGTGDPEQYF. In DNA, the CDR3 is TGTGCCAGCAGCCCAGTGGGGACAGGGGATCCCGAGCAGTACTTC.

This clonotype was counted ten times or more. This chain links TRBV29-1 with TRBJ1-5; no clear D gene. This CDR3 comprises 12 residues. Trimming left V 6 bases short and J 1 base short, with 7 bases between. CDR1 is SQVTM, CDR2 ANQGSEA, per germline. This CDR3 reads CSVGDSNQPQHF. For the CDR3, the DNA is TGCAGCGTGGGAGACAGCAATCAGCCCCAGCATTTT.

About this clonotype: This may be a read error, as it is one base from a much larger clone. The CDR3 region has the DNA TGCAGTGCTCGAAGCTCCGGTCCCTACAATGAGCAGCTCTTC. This sequence encodes CSARSSGPYNEQLF. The V gene is TRBV20-1, the J gene TRBJ2-1; D is ambiguous. This CDR3 is built from 14 residues. The germline V gene has CDR1 DFQATT and CDR2 SNEGSKA (reference sequence).

This clonotype appeared a few times. In nucleotides, the CDR3 is TGCAGCGCGAATTTGCGGGGGAGCTCCTACAATGAGCAGTTCTTC. It is translated as CSANLRGSSYNEQFF. The chain combines TRBV29-1 with TRBJ2-1, with TRBD2 identical over 7 bases. The junction had 9 bases not matched to a gene; V was cut back by 7 bases and J by 0 bases. This CDR3 contains 15 residues. Germline values: CDR1 SQVTM, CDR2 ANQGSEA.

Concerning this clonotype itself: A much bigger clone sits one base away, suggesting this may be a read error. The CDR3 sequence is CASSPGQGIGKQYF. CDR3 nucleotides: TGTGCCAGCAGTCCCGGACAGGGGATCGGCAAGCAGTACTTC. The chain couples TRBV12-3 or TRBV12-4 to TRBJ2-7; 9 bases map to TRBD1. The CDR3 is 14 amino acids. The V and J ends lost 5 bases and 8 bases, in that order; junction bases with no gene match: 10.

In this sample, this clonotype turned up many times. CDR3 in amino acids: CASSSRTGQNTEAFF. CDR3 coding DNA: TGTGCCAGCAGCTCCCGGACAGGACAGAACACTGAAGCTTTCTTT. This chain connects TRBV7-9 to TRBJ1-1; 7 bases are a match to TRBD1. The trim removed 4 bases at V and 1 base at J, leaving 6 bases unmatched. Germline-derived CDR1 and CDR2 are SEHNR and FQNEAQ (reference sequence). The CDR3 has 15 amino acids.

In its sample, this clonotype was seen many times. The chain carries TRBV5-1 and TRBJ1-2, with TRBD1 matching 8 bases. Germline-derived CDR1 and CDR2 are SGHRS and YFSETQ. Trimming took 1 base from V and 6 from J; bases not matched to a gene: 8. This CDR3 spans 15 amino acids. The CDR3 protein is CASSLSGQGFDGYTF. CDR3 sequence (DNA): TGCGCCAGCAGCTTGAGCGGACAGGGTTTCGATGGCTACACCTTC. Drawing the rest from reference TRBV5-1 and TRBJ1-2, the complete variable domain is KAGVTQTPRYLIKTRGQQVTLSCSPISGHRSVSWYQQTPGQGLQFLFEYFSETQRNKGNFPGRFSGRQFSNSRSEMNVSTLELGDSALYLCASSLSGQGFDGYTFGSGTRLTVV.

This clonotype was seen at least ten times. The chain uses TRBV6-2 or TRBV6-3 and TRBJ2-7; 7 bases are a match to TRBD1. The CDR3 has 16 amino acids. Germline V gene data show CDR1 as MNHEY and CDR2 as SVGEGT. Trimming cost V 6 bases and J 0 bases; bases outside gene matches: 11. The CDR3 reads CASSLRGQVLSYEQYF. The CDR3 DNA is TGTGCCAGCAGCCTTCGAGGACAGGTTCTCTCCTACGAGCAGTACTTC.

The rearrangement links TRBV2 to TRBJ2-3; 7 bases agree with TRBD1. Germline lookup yields CDR1 SNHLY and CDR2 FYNNEI. CDR3 length: 13 amino acids. V lost 7 bases to trimming and J lost 2 bases; unmatched junction nucleotides: 3. CDR3 amino acids: CASMGQSTDTQYF. The DNA of the CDR3 is TGTGCCAGCATGGGACAGTCCACAGATACGCAGTATTTT. Using reference TRBV2 and TRBJ2-3 for the parts outside the CDR3, the full variable domain is EPEVTQTPSHQVTQMGQEVILRCVPISNHLYFYWYRQILGQKVEFLVSFYNNEISEKSEIFDDQFSVERPDGSNFTLKIRSTKLEDSAMYFCASMGQSTDTQYFGPGTRLTVL.

This clonotype was counted at least ten times. V usage is TRBV18 and J usage is TRBJ2-7, with 8 positions matching TRBD2. Germline V gives CDR1 KGHSH, CDR2 LQKENI. V shed 0 bases, J shed 7 bases, and the junction held 11 bases outside the gene matches. The CDR3 extends over 16 amino acids. The CDR3 region is CASSPPSIAGSKEQYF. The CDR3 DNA sequence: TGTGCCAGCTCACCACCGTCAATAGCGGGAAGTAAAGAGCAGTACTTC.

This clonotype was seen at least ten times. The chain employs TRBV29-1 and TRBJ2-5; D remains ambiguous. V was pared by 1 base and J by 2 bases, with 8 bases between. Germline CDR1 is SQVTM and CDR2 is ANQGSEA. This CDR3 is built from 13 residues. For the CDR3, the DNA is TGCAGCGTTGAAGGGAAACGGCAAGAGACCCAGTACTTC. As protein: CSVEGKRQETQYF.

This clonotype appeared many times. The chain combines TRBV5-1 with TRBJ2-7, with 11 bases fitting TRBD1. The CDR3 loop spans 15 amino acids. The J segment lost 6 bases and the V segment lost 4 bases, leaving 9 bases of the junction unmatched. The germline gives CDR1 SGHRS, CDR2 YFSETQ. CDR3 bases: TGCGCCAGCAGCCGGGGACAGGGGGGGCGCGTCGAGCAGTACTTC. Encoded protein: CASSRGQGGRVEQYF.

The sample holds a few counts of this clonotype. The rearrangement joins TRBV25-1 to TRBJ2-7; either TRBD1 or TRBD2 may fit D (5 bases each). Per the germline V gene, CDR1 is MGHDK and CDR2 is SYGVNS. The CDR3 runs to 15 residues. V was clipped by 5 bases and J by 0 bases, with 14 bases between them. CDR3 sequence (DNA): TGTGCCAGCAGTTCAAACCGGGGCTTCTCCTACGAGCAGTACTTC. Translated, it gives CASSSNRGFSYEQYF.

This clonotype was counted at least ten times. This rearrangement joins TRBV7-8 to TRBJ1-4; perhaps TRBD1 as D (5 bases). V was trimmed by 5 bases and J by 5 bases, leaving 15 bases between them. Per germline, CDR1 SGHVS and CDR2 FQNEAQ. The CDR3 runs to 15 residues. The CDR3 DNA follows: TGTGCCAGCAGCCCCAAGCGGGGGGGGAATGAAAAACTGTTTTTT. It translates to CASSPKRGGNEKLFF.

This clonotype was seen repeatedly, ten times or more. J is TRBJ1-1 and V is TRBV4-3; 9 nucleotides line up with TRBD1. Germline V gene lookup returns CDR1 LGHNA and CDR2 YSLEER. The CDR3 spans 16 residues. V was clipped by 0 bases and J by 3 bases; unmatched bases: 5. The CDR3 DNA follows: TGCGCCAGCAGCCAAGATACAGGGGGCGCGGACACTGAAGCTTTCTTT. It codes for CASSQDTGGADTEAFF.

In DNA form, the CDR3 reads TGTGCCACCTGCCAAGCCCCGACCGTAACAGTGGCAGAGACCCAGTACTTC. Translating it yields CATCQAPTVTVAETQYF. This chain uses TRBV3-1 with TRBJ2-5, with D uncertain. CDR3 size: 17 residues. The ends were cut back, 10 bases at V and 4 bases at J, with 28 bases in the middle. The germline CDR1 and CDR2 sequences are LGHDT and YNNKEL (reference sequence).

Points on this clonotype: Since a much larger clone is just one base distant, this may be a read error. This chain uses TRBV20-1 with TRBJ2-1, with TRBD2 matching over 15 bases. Germline CDR1 and CDR2: DFQATT and SNEGSKA (reference sequence). V shed 6 bases, J shed 7 bases, and the junction held 10 bases outside the gene matches. The CDR3 covers 16 residues. CDR3 residues: CSAPRTSGRAPNEQFF. The CDR3 bases are TGCAGTGCGCCTCGGACTAGCGGGAGGGCCCCAAATGAGCAGTTCTTC.

The J gene is TRBJ2-3, the V gene TRBV2, with D possibly called TRBD1 or TRBD2 (5 bases each). Trimming shortened V by 0 bases and J by 1 base, and 8 bases separated the two germline ends. The germline gives CDR1 SNHLY, CDR2 FYNNEI. This CDR3 contains 15 residues. CDR3 in amino acids: CASSEARGGTDTQYF. DNA for the CDR3: TGTGCCAGCAGTGAAGCGAGGGGTGGCACAGATACGCAGTATTTT.

This clonotype showed up many times. This chain links TRBV10-3 with TRBJ2-5, with D uncertain. Germline assignment: CDR1 ENHRY and CDR2 SYGVKD. Trimming removed 0 bases at V and 3 bases at J, with 5 bases between. The CDR3 has 13 residues. The DNA for the CDR3 is TGTGCCATCAGTGAGTCGTCTAAAGAGACCCAGTACTTC. Translation: CAISESSKETQYF.

This clonotype was counted ten times or more. V and J are TRBV13 and TRBJ2-1, with TRBD2 as a possible D gene (6 bases). The V gene's germline CDR1 is PRHDT and CDR2 FYEKMQ (reference sequence). This CDR3 spans 14 amino acids. V was cut by 5 bases and J by 5 bases, with 13 bases left in between. The DNA for the CDR3 is TGTGCCAGCAGCATTGGGAGGCCCAACAATGAGCAGTTCTTC. Residues: CASSIGRPNNEQFF. The entire variable domain, with the rest obtained from reference TRBV13 and TRBJ2-1, is as follows: AAGVIQSPRHLIKEKRETATLKCYPIPRHDTVYWYQQGPGQDPQFLISFYEKMQSDKGSIPDRFSAQQFSDYHSELNMSSLELGDSALYFCASSIGRPNNEQFFGPGTRLTVL.

This clonotype was seen many times. This chain connects TRBV4-3 to TRBJ2-2, with D possibly TRBD2 on 6 matching bases. The CDR3 covers 16 residues. The germline CDR1 and CDR2 sequences are LGHNA and YSLEER. V gave up 3 bases and J gave up 3 bases, with 14 bases separating them. This CDR3 is CASSQGTGRDTGELFF. As DNA, the CDR3 is TGCGCCAGCAGCCAGGGGACTGGGCGCGACACCGGGGAGCTGTTTTTT.

This clonotype was detected many times. The J gene is TRBJ2-2, the V gene TRBV30, with D possibly matching TRBD1 (6 bases). Germline loops: CDR1 GTSNPN, CDR2 SVGIG (reference sequence). Deletions cut 5 bases from V and 0 bases from J, with 7 bases between. The CDR3 sequence is 13 residues long. The CDR3 region has the DNA TGTGCCTGGTGGGGGCCGAACACCGGGGAGCTGTTTTTT. Its protein product is CAWWGPNTGELFF.

This clonotype was seen a few times. V usage is TRBV2 and J usage is TRBJ1-5, with D possibly TRBD1 on 5 matching bases. The CDR3 spans 14 residues. Between the trimmed V and J ends, which lost 6 bases and 1 base, there was a span of 10 bases. The germline CDR1 and CDR2 sequences are SNHLY and FYNNEI. In nucleotides, the CDR3 is TGTGCCAGCAGCCCCCAGGGAAGCAATCAGCCCCAGCATTTT. It yields the protein CASSPQGSNQPQHF.

With regard to this clonotype: One base away lies a much larger clone, so this may be a sequencing read error. V and J are TRBV20-1 and TRBJ1-6; maybe TRBD1 (6 bases). The CDR3 is made up of 14 amino acids. CDR1 is DFQATT and CDR2 is SNEGSKA in the germline V gene (reference sequence). The DNA for the CDR3 is TGCAGTGCGAGAGAGGGGGGGAGGGGCCCACCCCTCCACTTT. This encodes CSAREGGRGPPLHF.

Many counts were recorded for this clonotype. In DNA form, the CDR3 reads TGTGCCAGCAGTCAACAGGATCTGCTTCGGGAGCAGTACTTC. It is translated as CASSQQDLLREQYF. The rearrangement links TRBV28 to TRBJ2-7, with TRBD1 as a possible D gene (5 bases). V lost 5 bases, J lost 7 bases, and 18 bases lay in between. The CDR3 contains 14 residues. CDR1 and CDR2 (germline): MDHEN, SYDVKM.

Ten or more counts support this clonotype. The chain is built from TRBV9 and TRBJ2-7, with TRBD1 identical over 10 bases. V was clipped by 0 bases and J by 6 bases; unmatched bases: 6. Looked up from germline, CDR1 is SGDLS and CDR2 is YYNGEE. The CDR3 is made up of 15 amino acids. The CDR3 loop reads CASSVEDRGLLEQYF. DNA for the CDR3: TGTGCCAGCAGCGTAGAAGACAGGGGGCTCCTCGAGCAGTACTTC.

This clonotype was detected many times. The genes are TRBV20-1 and TRBJ2-1; TRBD2 matches at 8 bases. This CDR3 is 15 amino acids long. Germline V gives CDR1 DFQATT, CDR2 SNEGSKA (reference sequence). J gave up 3 bases and V 4 bases, and 8 bases lay outside the gene matches. The CDR3 is CSAIVLAGSYNEQFF. Here the CDR3 DNA reads TGCAGTGCTATAGTGCTAGCGGGTAGCTACAATGAGCAGTTCTTC.

Many counts were recorded for this clonotype. The chain recombines TRBV28 with TRBJ2-7; no reliable D call. Germline V gives CDR1 MDHEN, CDR2 SYDVKM. Trimming pared 6 bases from V and 4 bases from J, leaving 13 bases between. CDR3 length: 13 residues. CDR3 region: CASSRTDLYEQYF. The CDR3 DNA follows: TGTGCCAGCAGCCGGACGGATCTATACGAGCAGTACTTC.

This clonotype came up many times. The chain carries TRBV6-2 or TRBV6-3 and TRBJ1-5; the D is unclear. Trimming removed 6 bases from V and 7 bases from J, with 16 bases in between. Germline lookup yields CDR1 MNHEY and CDR2 SVGEGT. CDR3 length: 14 amino acids. CDR3 sequence (DNA): TGTGCCAGCAGCCCCCGATCGATTGTGCAGCCCCAGCATTTT. This codes for CASSPRSIVQPQHF.